This record looks at one T cell receptor beta chain sequence and its context. This specimen comes from a study of cytotoxic CD8 clonotypes in ibrutinib-treated CLL. Study details: Across the patients, roughly 10 were relapsed/refractory, roughly 15 treatment-naive and under 18 IGHV unmutated.

The V end was cut by 1 base, the J end by 0 bases, with 16 bases between. Germline values: CDR1 SEHNR, CDR2 FQNEAQ (reference sequence). The CDR3 has 18 amino acids. The method was immunoSEQ multiplex PCR; TCRdb's version includes in-frame clones alone and lacks a portion of them. The table records roughly 200,000 clones, around 70% of them present only once. The chain joins TRBV7-9 to TRBJ1-3, with D perhaps TRBD1 (6 bases). Specimen: PBMCs, collected after 24 months of ibrutinib treatment. This receptor was obtained from a human donor with chronic lymphocytic leukemia. CDR3 nucleotides: TGTGCCAGCAGCTTAGTTGACAGGTCACCCTACTCTGGAAACACCATATATTTT. Protein: CASSLVDRSPYSGNTIYF.